Presented here are 6 T cell receptor beta chains from one specimen sequenced in a study of blood T cell repertoires in COVID-19. TCRdb keeps only in-frame clones here, not all; method: immunoSEQ multiplex PCR. The data contain 150,000 to 200,000 clones, 85% of them singletons. The specimen was peripheral blood. Receptors originate from a human donor with acute or convalescent COVID-19. The donor label of this sample is uncertain.

This clone has only one observation. V is TRBV2 and J is TRBJ1-5; 8 bases fit TRBD1. Losses at the gene ends were 1 base for V and 7 bases for J; bases not matched to a gene: 3. Germline V gene lookup returns CDR1 SNHLY and CDR2 FYNNEI. The CDR3 has 14 residues. CDR3 bases: TGTGCCAGCAGTGAAGGACAGGGGTGGCAGCCCCAGCATTTT. Its protein product is CASSEGQGWQPQHF.

The chain links TRBV18 to TRBJ2-2, with 8 bases matching TRBD2. The CDR3 is made up of 15 amino acids. Unmatched junction bases numbered 2, after V lost 2 bases and J lost 3 bases. The germline V gene encodes CDR1 KGHSH and CDR2 LQKENI. This chain's CDR3 is CASSPERGHTGELFF. CDR3 coding DNA: TGTGCCAGCTCACCAGAGCGGGGGCACACCGGGGAGCTGTTTTTT. The complete variable domain, with remaining parts taken from reference TRBV18 and TRBJ2-2, reads NAGVMQNPRHLVRRRGQEARLRCSPMKGHSHVYWYRQLPEEGLKFMVYLQKENIIDESGMPKERFSAEFPKEGPSILRIQQVVRGDSAAYFCASSPERGHTGELFFGEGSRLTVL.

This clone was detected once. The rearrangement uses TRBV7-2 and TRBJ2-2; 8 bases are a match to TRBD1. J was trimmed by 0 bases and V by 1 base; bases with no gene match: 4. The germline gives CDR1 SGHTA, CDR2 FQGNSA. The CDR3 is 17 amino acids. The CDR3 region is CASSLGRTGSNTGELFF. The CDR3 DNA reads as TGTGCCAGCAGCTTAGGTCGGACAGGGTCGAACACCGGGGAGCTGTTTTTT.

The rearrangement links TRBV24-1 to TRBJ1-2, with 9 nucleotides matching TRBD1. The CDR3 runs to 17 residues. With 0 bases clipped from V and 2 bases from J, the junction kept 6 bases outside the gene matches. The germline gives CDR1 KGHDR, CDR2 SFDVKD. The CDR3 DNA is TGTGCCACCAGTGATTTGGGACAGGGGACTTCCAACTATGGCTACACCTTC. It codes for CATSDLGQGTSNYGYTF.

This clone showed up just a few times. CDR3 sequence: CASRGLAGSYEQYF. In nucleotides, the CDR3 is TGTGCCAGCAGGGGACTAGCGGGGTCCTACGAGCAGTACTTC. The rearrangement uses TRBV28 and TRBJ2-7; 13 bases are a match to TRBD2. There are 14 residues in the CDR3. V shed 6 bases and J 1 base; nucleotides not matched to a gene: 0. Germline lookup yields CDR1 MDHEN and CDR2 SYDVKM.

The gene calls are TRBV5-4 and TRBJ2-3; 11 bases line up with TRBD2. The length of the CDR3 is 19 residues. Unmatched junction bases numbered 11, after V lost 2 bases and J lost 0 bases. Germline V gives CDR1 SGHNT, CDR2 YYREEE (reference sequence). CDR3 residues: CASSFGASGGYTSTDTQYF. The CDR3 DNA is TGTGCCAGCAGCTTTGGAGCTAGCGGGGGGTATACTAGCACAGATACGCAGTATTTT.